This T cell receptor beta chain was captured by sequencing in a study of identical twins. This clonotype was recorded a few times. TCRdb called the 5' RACE reads again in MiXCR, with one record for every CDR3 protein. The sample comprises 570,000 or so distinct CDR3 sequences, 7.5% to 10% of which are singletons, and under 3.5% rests with the top ten. In germline, CDR1 is DFQATT, CDR2 SNEGSKA (reference sequence). The ends were cut back, 3 bases at V and 4 bases at J, with 16 bases in the middle. The CDR3 length is 15 residues. These data are also associated with another study on yellow fever vaccine responses in identical twins.

The clonotype originates from a woman aged 18-35 years in good health. The material sequenced was PBMCs. This chain links TRBV20-1 with TRBJ2-1; D is perhaps TRBD1 (5 bases). CDR3 protein: CSARFASGLYNEQFF. DNA of the CDR3: TGCAGTGCTAGGTTTGCTTCAGGGCTGTACAATGAGCAGTTCTTC.